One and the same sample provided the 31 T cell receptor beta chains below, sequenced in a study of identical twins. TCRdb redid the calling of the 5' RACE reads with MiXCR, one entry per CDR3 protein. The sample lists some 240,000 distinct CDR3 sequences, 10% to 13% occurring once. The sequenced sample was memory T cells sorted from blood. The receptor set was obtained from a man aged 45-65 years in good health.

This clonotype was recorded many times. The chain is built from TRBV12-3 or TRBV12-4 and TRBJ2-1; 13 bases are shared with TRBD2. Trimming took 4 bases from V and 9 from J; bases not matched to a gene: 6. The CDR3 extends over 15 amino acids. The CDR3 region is CASSSPGLAGLEQFF. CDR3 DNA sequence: TGTGCCAGCAGTTCACCGGGACTAGCGGGACTTGAGCAGTTCTTC.

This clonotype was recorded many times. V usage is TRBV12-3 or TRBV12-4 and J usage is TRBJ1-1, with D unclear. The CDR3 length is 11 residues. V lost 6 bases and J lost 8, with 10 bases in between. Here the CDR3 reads CASRMGEEAFF. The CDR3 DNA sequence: TGTGCCAGCAGAATGGGAGAAGAAGCTTTCTTT.

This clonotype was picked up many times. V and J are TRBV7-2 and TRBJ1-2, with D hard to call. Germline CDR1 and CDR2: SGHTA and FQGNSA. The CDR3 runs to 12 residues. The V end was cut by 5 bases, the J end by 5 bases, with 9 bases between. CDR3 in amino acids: CASSLGMYGYTF. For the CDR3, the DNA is TGTGCCAGCAGCCTGGGGATGTATGGCTACACCTTC.

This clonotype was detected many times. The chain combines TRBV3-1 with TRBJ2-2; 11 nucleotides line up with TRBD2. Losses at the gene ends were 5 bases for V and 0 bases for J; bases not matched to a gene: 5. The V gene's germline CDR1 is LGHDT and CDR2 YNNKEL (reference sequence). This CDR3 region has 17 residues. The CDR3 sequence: CASSRTSGFANTGELFF. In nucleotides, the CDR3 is TGTGCCAGCAGCAGGACTAGCGGGTTCGCGAACACCGGGGAGCTGTTTTTT.

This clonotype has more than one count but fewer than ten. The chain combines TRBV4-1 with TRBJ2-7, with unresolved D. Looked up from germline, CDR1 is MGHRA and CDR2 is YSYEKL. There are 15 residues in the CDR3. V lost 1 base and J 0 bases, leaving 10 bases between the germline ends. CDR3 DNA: TGCGCCAGCAGCCAAGGGGTAGCAGGCTCCTACGAGCAGTACTTC. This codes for CASSQGVAGSYEQYF.

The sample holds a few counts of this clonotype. Here the CDR3 DNA reads TGTGCCAGCAGCCCCCAGACTGGTGTATCGGAAGCTTTCTTT. Translating gives CASSPQTGVSEAFF. This rearrangement joins TRBV7-2 to TRBJ1-1; D remains ambiguous. V was trimmed by 5 bases and J by 8 bases, leaving 18 bases between them. This CDR3 has 14 residues. Germline V gene sequence: CDR1 SGHTA, CDR2 FQGNSA.

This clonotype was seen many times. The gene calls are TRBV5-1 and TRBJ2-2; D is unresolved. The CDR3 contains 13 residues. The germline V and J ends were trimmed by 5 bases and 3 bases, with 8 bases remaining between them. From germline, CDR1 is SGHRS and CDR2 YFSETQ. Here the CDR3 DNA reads TGCGCCAGCAGGAAGTCGGACACCGGGGAGCTGTTTTTT. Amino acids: CASRKSDTGELFF.

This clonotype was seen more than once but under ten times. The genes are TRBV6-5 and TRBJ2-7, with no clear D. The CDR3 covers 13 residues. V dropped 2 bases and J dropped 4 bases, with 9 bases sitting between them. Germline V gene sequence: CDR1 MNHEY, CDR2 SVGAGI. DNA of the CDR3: TGTGCCAGCAGTTACAGGCCACATTACGAGCAGTACTTC. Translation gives CASSYRPHYEQYF.

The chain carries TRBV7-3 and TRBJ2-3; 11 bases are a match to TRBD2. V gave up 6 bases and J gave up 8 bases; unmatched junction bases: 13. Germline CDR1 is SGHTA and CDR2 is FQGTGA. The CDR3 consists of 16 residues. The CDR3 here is CASSSTGTSGSITQYF. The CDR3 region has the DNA TGTGCCAGCAGTTCGACCGGGACTAGCGGCTCTATTACGCAGTATTTT.

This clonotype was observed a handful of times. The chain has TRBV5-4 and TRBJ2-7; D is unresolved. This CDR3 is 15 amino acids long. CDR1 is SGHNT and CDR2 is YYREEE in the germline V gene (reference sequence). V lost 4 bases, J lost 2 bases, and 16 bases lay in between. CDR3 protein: CASSPDPLLPYEQYF. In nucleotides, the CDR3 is TGTGCCAGCAGCCCTGACCCACTCCTCCCCTACGAGCAGTACTTC.

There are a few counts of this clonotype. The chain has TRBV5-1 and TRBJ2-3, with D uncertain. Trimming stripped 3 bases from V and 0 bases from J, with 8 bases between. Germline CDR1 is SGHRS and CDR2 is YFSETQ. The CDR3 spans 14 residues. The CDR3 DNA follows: TGCGCCAGCAGCTCGACACGTAGCACAGATACGCAGTATTTT. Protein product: CASSSTRSTDTQYF.

The DNA of the CDR3 is TGTGCCAGCTCACCCTCGGGCAAAAACATTCAGTACTTC. This gives the protein CASSPSGKNIQYF. This chain joins TRBV18 and TRBJ2-4; D gene ambiguous. Germline CDR1 and CDR2: KGHSH and LQKENI. This CDR3 has 13 residues. V was cut by 3 bases and J by 3 bases, with 6 bases left in between.

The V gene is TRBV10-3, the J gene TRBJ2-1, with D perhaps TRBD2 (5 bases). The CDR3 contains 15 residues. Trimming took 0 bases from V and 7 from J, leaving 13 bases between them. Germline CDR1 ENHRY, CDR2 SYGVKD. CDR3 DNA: TGTGCCATCAGTGAGTCGATTGCGGGTAGTAATGAGCAGTTCTTC. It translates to CAISESIAGSNEQFF.

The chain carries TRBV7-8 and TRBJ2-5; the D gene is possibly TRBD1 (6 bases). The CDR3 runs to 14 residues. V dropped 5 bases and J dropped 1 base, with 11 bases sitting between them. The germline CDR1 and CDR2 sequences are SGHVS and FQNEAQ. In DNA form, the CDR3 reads TGTGCCAGCAGCCCCGGACAGCTCCAAGAGACCCAGTACTTC. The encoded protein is CASSPGQLQETQYF.

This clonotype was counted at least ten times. The CDR3 loop is CASSLDTGIPGGELFF. For the CDR3, the DNA is TGTGCCAGCAGCTTAGATACAGGGATACCCGGCGGGGAGCTGTTTTTT. The genes are TRBV11-2 and TRBJ2-2; maybe TRBD1 (6 bases). The CDR3 covers 16 residues. Trimming stripped 0 bases from V and 7 bases from J, with 15 bases between. The germline V gene has CDR1 SGHAT and CDR2 FQNNGV.

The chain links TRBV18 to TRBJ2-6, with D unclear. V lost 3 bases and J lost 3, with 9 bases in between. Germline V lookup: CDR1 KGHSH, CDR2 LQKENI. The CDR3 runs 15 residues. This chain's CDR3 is CASSPGSGGANVLTF. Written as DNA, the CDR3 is TGTGCCAGCTCACCTGGGTCAGGTGGGGCCAACGTCCTGACTTTC.

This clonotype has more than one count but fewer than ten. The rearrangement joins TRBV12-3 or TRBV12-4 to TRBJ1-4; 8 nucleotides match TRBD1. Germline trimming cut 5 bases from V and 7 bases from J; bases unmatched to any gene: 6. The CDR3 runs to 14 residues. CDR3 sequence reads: CASSHQGAGEKLFF. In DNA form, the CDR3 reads TGTGCCAGCAGTCACCAGGGGGCGGGTGAAAAACTGTTTTTT.

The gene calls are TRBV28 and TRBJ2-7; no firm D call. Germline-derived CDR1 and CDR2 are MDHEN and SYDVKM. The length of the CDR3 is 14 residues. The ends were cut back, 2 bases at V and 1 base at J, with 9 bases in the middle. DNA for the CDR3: TGTGCCAGCAGTTTACTCCGGTTGTCCTACGAGCAGTACTTC. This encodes CASSLLRLSYEQYF.

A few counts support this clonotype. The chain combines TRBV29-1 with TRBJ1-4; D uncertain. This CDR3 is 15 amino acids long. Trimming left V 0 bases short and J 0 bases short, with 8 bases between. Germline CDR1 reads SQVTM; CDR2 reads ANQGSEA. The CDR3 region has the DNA TGCAGCGTTGAAGACAGACTTGCAACTAATGAAAAACTGTTTTTT. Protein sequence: CSVEDRLATNEKLFF. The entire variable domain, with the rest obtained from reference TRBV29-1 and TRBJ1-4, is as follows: SAVISQKPSRDICQRGTSLTIQCQVDSQVTMMFWYRQQPGQSLTLIATANQGSEATYESGFVIDKFPISRPNLTFSTLTVSNMSPEDSSIYLCSVEDRLATNEKLFFGSGTQLSVL.

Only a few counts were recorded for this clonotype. CDR3 nucleotide sequence: TGTGCCAGTAGTAATCCCCGAAGCAGAATAGAGACCCAGTACTTC. Protein product: CASSNPRSRIETQYF. V and J are TRBV19 and TRBJ2-5; no clear D. The length of the CDR3 is 15 residues. Trimming took off 4 bases at V and 4 bases at J, with 16 bases between the two ends. Germline V lookup: CDR1 LNHDA, CDR2 SQIVND (reference sequence).

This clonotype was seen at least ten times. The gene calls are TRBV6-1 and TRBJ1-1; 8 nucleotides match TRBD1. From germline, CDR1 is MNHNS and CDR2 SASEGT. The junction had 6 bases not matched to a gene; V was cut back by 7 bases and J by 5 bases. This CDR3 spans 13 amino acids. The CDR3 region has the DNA TGTGCCAGCAACAAACAGGGGGGAACTGAAGCTTTCTTT. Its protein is CASNKQGGTEAFF.

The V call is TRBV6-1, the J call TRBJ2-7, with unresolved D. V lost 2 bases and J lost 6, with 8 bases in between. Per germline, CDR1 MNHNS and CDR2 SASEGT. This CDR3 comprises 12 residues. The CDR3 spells CASSESKSEQYF. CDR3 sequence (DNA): TGTGCCAGCAGTGAAAGTAAGTCCGAGCAGTACTTC.

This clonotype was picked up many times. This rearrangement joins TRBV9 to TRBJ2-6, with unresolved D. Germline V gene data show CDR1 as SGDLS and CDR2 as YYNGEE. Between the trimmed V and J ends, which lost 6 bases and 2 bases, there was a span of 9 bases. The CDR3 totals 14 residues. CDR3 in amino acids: CASKRDPGANVLTF. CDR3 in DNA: TGTGCCAGCAAACGAGATCCTGGGGCCAACGTCCTGACTTTC.

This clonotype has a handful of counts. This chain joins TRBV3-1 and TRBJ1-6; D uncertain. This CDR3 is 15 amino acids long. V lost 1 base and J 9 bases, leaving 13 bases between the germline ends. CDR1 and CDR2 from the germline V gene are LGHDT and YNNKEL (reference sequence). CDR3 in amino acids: CASSQGATKGSPLHF. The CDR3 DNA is TGTGCCAGCAGCCAAGGAGCCACTAAGGGTTCACCCCTCCACTTT.

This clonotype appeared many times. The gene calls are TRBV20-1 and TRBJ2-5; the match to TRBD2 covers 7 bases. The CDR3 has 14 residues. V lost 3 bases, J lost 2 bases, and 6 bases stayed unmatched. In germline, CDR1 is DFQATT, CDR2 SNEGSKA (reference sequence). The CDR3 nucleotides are TGCAGTGCTAGCTTGTCGGGGGGTCAAGAGACCCAGTACTTC. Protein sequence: CSASLSGGQETQYF.

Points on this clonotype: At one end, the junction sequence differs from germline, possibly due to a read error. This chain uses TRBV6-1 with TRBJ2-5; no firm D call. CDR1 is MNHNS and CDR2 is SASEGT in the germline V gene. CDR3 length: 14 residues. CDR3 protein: CASRPHRIQESQYF. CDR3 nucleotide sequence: TGTGCCAGCAGGCCCCACCGGATTCAAGAGTCCCAGTACTTC.

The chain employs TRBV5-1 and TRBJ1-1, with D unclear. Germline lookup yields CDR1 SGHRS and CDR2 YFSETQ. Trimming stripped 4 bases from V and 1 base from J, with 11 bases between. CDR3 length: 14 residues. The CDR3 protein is CASSPGLKNTEAFF. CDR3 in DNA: TGCGCCAGCAGCCCCGGACTGAAGAACACTGAAGCTTTCTTT.

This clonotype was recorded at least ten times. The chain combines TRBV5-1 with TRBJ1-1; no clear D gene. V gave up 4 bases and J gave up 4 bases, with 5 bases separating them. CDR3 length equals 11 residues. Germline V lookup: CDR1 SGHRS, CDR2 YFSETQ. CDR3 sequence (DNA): TGCGCCAGCAGCGGCAGCACTGAAGCTTTCTTT. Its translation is CASSGSTEAFF.

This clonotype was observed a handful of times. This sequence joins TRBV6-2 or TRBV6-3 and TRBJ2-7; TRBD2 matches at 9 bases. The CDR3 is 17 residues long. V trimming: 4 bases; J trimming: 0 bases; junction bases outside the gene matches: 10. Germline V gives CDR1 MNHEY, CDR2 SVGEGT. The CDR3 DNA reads TGTGCCAGCAGTTCACTCCGGACTAGCGCTAGCTCCTACGAGCAGTACTTC. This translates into CASSSLRTSASSYEQYF.

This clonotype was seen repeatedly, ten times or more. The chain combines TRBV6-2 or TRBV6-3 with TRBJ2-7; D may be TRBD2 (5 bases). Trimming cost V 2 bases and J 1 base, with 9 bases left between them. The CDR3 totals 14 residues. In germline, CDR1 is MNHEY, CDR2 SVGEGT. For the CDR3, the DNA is TGTGCCAGCAGTTACGCGAGGGTTTCCTACGAGCAGTACTTC. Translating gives CASSYARVSYEQYF.

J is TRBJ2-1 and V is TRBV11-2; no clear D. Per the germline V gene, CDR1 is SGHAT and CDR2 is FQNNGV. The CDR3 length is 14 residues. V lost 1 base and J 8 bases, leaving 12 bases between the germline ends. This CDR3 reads CASSLGITWDEQFF. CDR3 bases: TGTGCCAGCAGCTTAGGGATTACTTGGGATGAGCAGTTCTTC.